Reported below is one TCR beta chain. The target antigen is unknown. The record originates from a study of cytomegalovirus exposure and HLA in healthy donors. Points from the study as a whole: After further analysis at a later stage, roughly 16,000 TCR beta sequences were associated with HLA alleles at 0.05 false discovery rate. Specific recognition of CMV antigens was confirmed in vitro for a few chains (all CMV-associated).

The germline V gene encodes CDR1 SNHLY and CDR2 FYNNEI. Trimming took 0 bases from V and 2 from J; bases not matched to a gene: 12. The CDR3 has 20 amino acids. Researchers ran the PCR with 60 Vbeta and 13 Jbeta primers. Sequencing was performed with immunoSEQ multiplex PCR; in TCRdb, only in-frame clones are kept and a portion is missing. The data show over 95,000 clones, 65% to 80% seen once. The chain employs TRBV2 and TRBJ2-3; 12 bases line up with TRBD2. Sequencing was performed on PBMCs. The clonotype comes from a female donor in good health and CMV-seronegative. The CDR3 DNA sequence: TGTGCCAGCAGTGAAGCCGGGACTAGCGGGTCGGGGCGTTTCACAGATACGCAGTATTTT. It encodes CASSEAGTSGSGRFTDTQYF.